The present T cell receptor (beta chain) was sequenced within a study of CD8+CD57+ T cells in acquired aplastic anemia. Trimming cost V 0 bases and J 0 bases, with 12 bases left between them. The CDR3 loop spans 17 amino acids. Germline lookup yields CDR1 MGHRA and CDR2 YSYEKL. For CDR3 and TCR beta VDJ profiling, genomic DNA was the template used. TCRdb ran MiXCR on the reads and lists one entry per CDR3 protein. The sample has approximately 130,000 distinct CDR3 sequences; 41% are singletons. Sequenced sample: sorted CD4+, CD8+, or CD8+CD57+ T cells (not recorded which) from PBMCs. V gene TRBV4-1 combines with J gene TRBJ2-1, with D uncertain. This receptor was identified in a human donor in good health, serving as a control. The DNA of the CDR3 is TGCGCCAGCAGCCAAGATCCTGGGGTTAGCTCCTACAATGAGCAGTTCTTC. Its translation is CASSQDPGVSSYNEQFF.